Each of the 13 T cell receptor beta chains below was sequenced from the same sample in a study of cytomegalovirus exposure and HLA in healthy donors. It was with 60 Vbeta and 13 Jbeta primers that the PCR ran. The repertoire was sequenced with immunoSEQ multiplex PCR; TCRdb's copy has only in-frame clones and lacks some. The sample lists roughly 56,000 clones; around 87% were seen once. The specimen sequenced was PBMCs. These receptors were collected from a man aged 18 to 29 in good health and CMV-seronegative.

The chain has TRBV5-1 and TRBJ2-3, with D possibly being TRBD1 (5 bases). The germline CDR1 and CDR2 sequences are SGHRS and YFSETQ. The CDR3 covers 13 residues. The ends were cut back, 3 bases at V and 5 bases at J, with 10 bases in the middle. For the CDR3, the DNA is TGCGCCAGCAGCTCTGACAGTTTAGATACGCAGTATTTT. This codes for CASSSDSLDTQYF. The variable domain in full, completed from reference TRBV5-1 and TRBJ2-3, reads KAGVTQTPRYLIKTRGQQVTLSCSPISGHRSVSWYQQTPGQGLQFLFEYFSETQRNKGNFPGRFSGRQFSNSRSEMNVSTLELGDSALYLCASSSDSLDTQYFGPGTRLTVL.

The V gene is TRBV7-9, the J gene TRBJ2-7; D is perhaps TRBD1 (5 bases). Looked up from germline, CDR1 is SEHNR and CDR2 is FQNEAQ (reference sequence). The length of the CDR3 is 15 residues. Trimming removed 5 bases at V and 5 bases at J, with 19 bases between. CDR3 DNA: TGTGCCAGCAGCCCCCGGCAGGGCCTTGGCGACGAGCAGTACTTC. This translates into CASSPRQGLGDEQYF.

The rearrangement links TRBV5-1 to TRBJ2-7, with D perhaps matching TRBD1 (6 bases). Trimming left V 0 bases short and J 5 bases short, with 9 bases between. This CDR3 region has 13 residues. The germline V gene encodes CDR1 SGHRS and CDR2 YFSETQ. The CDR3 spells CASSLGRDNEQYF. CDR3 coding DNA: TGCGCCAGCAGCTTGGGTCGGGACAACGAGCAGTACTTC.

This chain links TRBV5-6 with TRBJ1-5; 8 nucleotides line up with TRBD1. The V gene's germline CDR1 is SGHDT and CDR2 YYEEEE. Losses at the gene ends were 4 bases for V and 1 base for J; bases not matched to a gene: 7. This CDR3 has 16 amino acids. CDR3: CASSNRQGASNQPQHF. CDR3 coding DNA: TGTGCCAGCAGCAACCGCCAGGGGGCGAGCAATCAGCCCCAGCATTTT.

V usage is TRBV5-1 and J usage is TRBJ1-2; D perhaps matches TRBD1 (5 bases). This CDR3 is 12 amino acids long. The germline V and J ends were trimmed by 5 bases and 6 bases, with 11 bases remaining between them. The germline V gene encodes CDR1 SGHRS and CDR2 YFSETQ. This chain's CDR3 is CASRGGINGYTF. The CDR3 nucleotides read TGCGCCAGCAGGGGGGGTATCAATGGCTACACCTTC.

This rearrangement joins TRBV29-1 to TRBJ1-2; D possibly corresponds to TRBD1 (5 bases). Trimming stripped 4 bases from V and 6 bases from J, with 12 bases between. Germline V gives CDR1 SQVTM, CDR2 ANQGSEA. The CDR3 sequence is 12 residues long. The CDR3 region has the DNA TGCAGCGTTGTTACCGGGGGTGATGGCTACACCTTC. The encoded protein is CSVVTGGDGYTF.

The chain combines TRBV28 with TRBJ1-4; the D gene is possibly TRBD1 (6 bases). Germline loops: CDR1 MDHEN, CDR2 SYDVKM. This CDR3 region has 13 residues. V shed 10 bases and J shed 4 bases, with 13 bases lying between them. The CDR3 region is CAIRGANNEKLFF. The CDR3 DNA is TGTGCCATCCGGGGGGCCAATAATGAAAAACTGTTTTTT.

The chain couples TRBV11-3 to TRBJ2-1, with 7 bases fitting TRBD1. This CDR3 has 14 residues. With 5 bases clipped from V and 3 bases from J, the junction kept 4 bases outside the gene matches. Germline V lookup: CDR1 SGHNT, CDR2 YENEEA. CDR3 protein: CASSPRDSYNEQFF. CDR3 bases: TGTGCCAGCAGCCCCCGGGACAGCTACAATGAGCAGTTCTTC.

This rearrangement joins TRBV5-1 to TRBJ2-1; 9 bases align to TRBD2. Germline CDR1 SGHRS, CDR2 YFSETQ. This CDR3 has 17 amino acids. The V gene end was trimmed by 4 bases and the J gene end by 6 bases; junction bases not matched to a gene: 14. In DNA form, the CDR3 reads TGCGCCAGCAGCCCCCCGGGGGTAGCGGGGGCCCTCAATGAGCAGTTCTTC. As protein: CASSPPGVAGALNEQFF. Variable domain in full (rest from reference TRBV5-1 and TRBJ2-1): KAGVTQTPRYLIKTRGQQVTLSCSPISGHRSVSWYQQTPGQGLQFLFEYFSETQRNKGNFPGRFSGRQFSNSRSEMNVSTLELGDSALYLCASSPPGVAGALNEQFFGPGTRLTVL.

This clone was observed a few times. The chain is built from TRBV14 and TRBJ1-4; maybe TRBD1 (5 bases). Germline V gene data show CDR1 as SGHDN and CDR2 as FVKESK. The CDR3 has 15 amino acids. Trimming took off 4 bases at V and 8 bases at J, with 17 bases between the two ends. CDR3 nucleotide sequence: TGTGCCAGCAGCCTTCACCCAGGGATAGGCGAAAAACTGTTTTTT. The encoded protein is CASSLHPGIGEKLFF.

The chain uses TRBV9 and TRBJ2-3, with D perhaps matching TRBD2 (5 bases). V shed 0 bases and J shed 6 bases, with 14 bases lying between them. Germline loops: CDR1 SGDLS, CDR2 YYNGEE. The length of the CDR3 is 15 residues. DNA for the CDR3: TGTGCCAGCAGCGTAGCCCCTAGCTCTCTGGATACGCAGTATTTT. Its protein is CASSVAPSSLDTQYF.

The chain has TRBV30 and TRBJ1-2, with unresolved D. The germline V gene has CDR1 GTSNPN and CDR2 SVGIG (reference sequence). Trimming took 4 bases from V and 8 from J, leaving 17 bases between them. The length of the CDR3 is 13 residues. CDR3 in DNA: TGTGCCTGGAAATCCGGAGCGGGTCGGGGCTACACCTTC. Translated, it gives CAWKSGAGRGYTF.

J is TRBJ2-1 and V is TRBV28; tentative D call: TRBD2 (6 bases). The CDR3 is 14 amino acids. Between the trimmed V and J ends, which lost 8 bases and 4 bases, there was a span of 15 bases. The germline CDR1 and CDR2 sequences are MDHEN and SYDVKM. CDR3 nucleotide sequence: TGTGCCAGCCGGGGACTCCCCTTATACAATGAGCAGTTCTTC. Translating it yields CASRGLPLYNEQFF.